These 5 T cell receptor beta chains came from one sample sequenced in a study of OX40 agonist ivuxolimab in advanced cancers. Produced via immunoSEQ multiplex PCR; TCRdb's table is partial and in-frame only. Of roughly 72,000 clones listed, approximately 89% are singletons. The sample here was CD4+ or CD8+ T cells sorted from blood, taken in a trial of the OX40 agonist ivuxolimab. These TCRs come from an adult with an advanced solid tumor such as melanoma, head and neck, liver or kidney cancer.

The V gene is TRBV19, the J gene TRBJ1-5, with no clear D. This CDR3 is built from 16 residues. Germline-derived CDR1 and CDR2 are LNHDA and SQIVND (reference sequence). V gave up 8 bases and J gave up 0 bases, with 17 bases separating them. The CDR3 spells CASRPSRPLSNQPQHF. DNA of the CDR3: TGTGCCAGTCGACCCAGCAGACCGCTTAGCAATCAGCCCCAGCATTTT.

CDR3 residues: CASSSRQGRSEAFF. CDR3 nucleotides: TGTGCCAGCAGCTCCAGACAGGGCCGATCTGAAGCTTTCTTT. This chain links TRBV7-8 with TRBJ1-1; 7 bases line up with TRBD1. Germline-derived CDR1 and CDR2 are SGHVS and FQNEAQ. The CDR3 is 14 amino acids. Trimming took 4 bases from V and 6 from J; bases not matched to a gene: 8. Full variable domain (outside the CDR3, taken from reference TRBV7-8 and TRBJ1-1): GAGVSQSPRYKVAKRGQDVALRCDPISGHVSLFWYQQALGQGPEFLTYFQNEAQLDKSGLPSDRFFAERPEGSVSTLKIQRTQQEDSAVYLCASSSRQGRSEAFFGQGTRLTVV.

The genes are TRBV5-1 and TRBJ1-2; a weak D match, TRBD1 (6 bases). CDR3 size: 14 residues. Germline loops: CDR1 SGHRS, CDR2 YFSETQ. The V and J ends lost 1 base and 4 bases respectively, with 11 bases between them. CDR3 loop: CASSLTGQGYGYTF. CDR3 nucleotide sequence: TGCGCCAGCAGCTTGACAGGGCAAGGCTATGGCTACACCTTC.

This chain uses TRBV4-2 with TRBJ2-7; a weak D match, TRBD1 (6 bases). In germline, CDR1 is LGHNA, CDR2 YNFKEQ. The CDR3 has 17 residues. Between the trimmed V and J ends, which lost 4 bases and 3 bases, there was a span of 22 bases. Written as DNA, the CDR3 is TGTGCCAGCAGCCCGTTTAACCCCCGGGACACGGTCTACGAGCAGTACTTC. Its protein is CASSPFNPRDTVYEQYF.

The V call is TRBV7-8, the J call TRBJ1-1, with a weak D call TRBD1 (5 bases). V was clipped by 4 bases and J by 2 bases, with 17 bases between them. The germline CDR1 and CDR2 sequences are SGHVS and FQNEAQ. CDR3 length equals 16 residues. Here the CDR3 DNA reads TGTGCCAGCAGCTCTCTCTCCAGGGTGAGCAACACTGAAGCTTTCTTT. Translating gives CASSSLSRVSNTEAFF.